Included here is one T cell receptor beta chain sequence, with context. This clone's antigen is unknown. Base-call qualities are not available, and no considerably larger clone is one nucleotide away. The library relied on the immunoSEQ multiplex PCR assay. A mixture of 60 forward primers for TCR Vbeta segments and 13 reverse primers for TCR Jbeta segments was used in the multiplex PCR. The CDR3 region of rearranged TCR beta genes was amplified from genomic DNA by a multiplex PCR assay. Amplified TCR beta libraries were sequenced as 87-base-pair reads on the Illumina HiSeq System. On the study's bioinformatics: A later analysis tallied 70 million to 100 million unique TCR beta chains across the 610 or so repertoires, and about 12 million of those chains were shared by two or more donors. A nearest-neighbor algorithm error-corrected the raw reads and collapsed the reads into unique sequences, merging closely related sequences to remove PCR and sequencing errors. Alignment of CDR3 sequences to IMGT reference sequences was used to assign V, D and J gene segments. For a sequence to be retained, a match of at least six nucleotides was required to both a V gene segment and a J gene segment. A rearrangement was called productive if the CDR3 had no stop codons and remained in frame with V and J, and every other rearrangement was called non-productive. CDR3 was defined by IMGT convention, running from the second conserved V-encoded cysteine to the conserved J-encoded phenylalanine. The earlier analysis of 500 to 600 of the donors excluded sequences that lacked an unambiguous match to a single V gene segment. An earlier analysis of around 600 of the donors classified V segments as functional when productive rearrangements were above 56.7% and as segregating when the standard deviation between donors was above 5%. To diagnose cytomegalovirus status from the catalog of TCR beta chain sequences, a statistical classification framework was built. A later analysis assigned V and J genes by comparing TCR nucleotide sequences with IMGT/GENE-DB human TR gene sequences. The TCRdist pipeline was used in a later analysis to assign CDR3 sequences and most-parsimonious VDJ recombination scenarios. In a later analysis, each TCR beta chain was defined by its CDR3 amino acid sequence together with its V-gene family, and reads lacking a unique V-gene family were excluded. To address suspected cross-contamination and a sequencing artifact, a later analysis removed 550 to 750 highly shared, low-generation-probability nucleotide sequences. A later analysis calculated a clonal expansion index for each public chain from normalized within-repertoire ranks of inferred template counts. A later analysis computed generation probabilities with a VDJ recombination model fitted to out-of-frame rearrangements, and checked the results against IGoR. In a later analysis, TCR-TCR, TCR-HLA and TCR-CMV co-occurrence was scored with hypergeometric tests, and a repertoire-size bias correction was applied to TCR pairs. In a later analysis, false discovery rates were estimated by permuting HLA or CMV assignments 20 times. In a later analysis, co-occurring TCRs were grouped using DBSCAN, with TCRdist sequence similarity added in when clustering inside HLA-allele-positive subsets. Repertoires with fewer than 30,000 or more than 120,000 public chains, plus five repertoires with anomalous nucleotide sharing, were excluded from co-occurrence clustering. Drawn from immuneACCESS, this table holds only the in-frame rearrangements with V and J called that TCRdb kept. Clones are partly lost; checked studies trace under half to an unresolved V gene and leave the rest unexplained. The D gene and trimming were derived from the DNA, and the V and J assignments and clone size from that table. The sample includes about 150,000 clones, with over 8% observed a single time. The ten largest clonotypes hold over 1.5% of the sample.

This entry is derived from a study of cytomegalovirus exposure and HLA in healthy donors (dated by TCRdb to 2016 to 2017). With respect to the entire study: According to an earlier analysis of 587 of the donors, about 190 million T cells yielded 117 million unique TCR beta sequences and 250 to 350 Gb of sequence data. Approximately 310 gigabases of sequencing data and approximately 84 million unique TCR sequences were included in an early release covering over 600 HLA-typed donors. The genetic ancestry cluster associated with self-reported Caucasian donors included around four fifths of the roughly 410 genotyped donors. The study aimed to test whether cataloging public T cell receptors could reveal signatures of past pathogen exposure. Using immunosequencing, the study profiled T cell repertoires from around 670 subjects and related those repertoires to cytomegalovirus serostatus. Along with the roughly 700-subject first cohort, a separate validation cohort of over 90 different subjects was used. To predict cytomegalovirus infection status, the study combined high-throughput TCR immunosequencing, statistical association of individual TCRs with disease status, and machine learning. To study patterns of TCR occurrence, a later analysis re-analyzed previously published TCR beta repertoires from around 660 donors and added high-resolution HLA genotyping. Rather than using new phenotypic data, the later analysis identified candidate immune exposures from TCR beta sequences and from how often those sequences occurred across donors. In an earlier analysis of a few hundred of the donors, high-throughput TCR beta sequencing was used to judge whether each TCR beta V gene segment behaved as functional or pseudogenic. Donor age, sex, ethnicity and CMV serostatus were compiled together with the repertoire data. In a later genetic analysis, genome-wide SNP genotypes for about 65% of the 666 donors were used, and that subset was treated as a discovery cohort. Every discovery cohort repertoire had been produced on one sequencing platform. Both class I and class II loci were covered by HLA typing, at four-digit resolution. Typing coverage varied by locus: about 620-640 donors for A, B, C, DRB1 and DQB1; roughly 500 for DQA1; more than 600 for DPA1; approximately 450 for DPB1. Four or five DR-DQ haplotypes were handled as single units for association and clustering because linkage in the cohort was strong. Among 398 genotyped donors of the cohort, an average of about 220,000 unique TCR beta nucleotide sequences was sequenced per donor, of which about 19% were non-productive.

The cohort was made up of about 610 healthy bone marrow donors. All cohort members were sampled while nominally healthy, although unrecorded immune exposures were likely present. The donor tested CMV seronegative and was one of the 352 seronegative cohort members. A peripheral blood sample was provided by each donor, and peripheral blood mononuclear cells were used for TCR beta sequencing. Genomic DNA was extracted from the blood cell samples with the Qiagen DNeasy Blood Extraction Kit. Summary of the overall study and its limitations: A further reported finding was that TCR beta sequences accurately predicted the HLA-A and HLA-B alleles for most subjects in the first cohort. In a later analysis, HLA-associated TCR beta chains showed more clonal expansion and lower generation probabilities than non-associated chains that were equally common. The classifier was reported to diagnose cytomegalovirus status with high specificity and sensitivity in both the original and validation cohorts. In a later analysis, TCR association rates were found to vary across HLA loci, with the most associated TCRs seen for DRB1 alleles and the fewest for HLA-C alleles. Presence/absence analyses assumed roughly uniform sequencing depth across donors, an assumption that may not hold. In a later genetic analysis, fewer N-insertions in productive TCRs were reported among donors in an Asian-associated ancestry cluster than the roughly 700-donor mean. Assigning TCR associations to individual alleles was difficult when HLA alleles, especially DR and DQ, strongly co-occurred. The authors suggested that the approach could potentially be generalized to other disease states and immunological phenotypes. An earlier analysis of roughly 570 of the donors showed that most TCR beta V segments appeared in productive rearrangements either about 87% or about 30% of the time, which broadly matched IMGT annotations. Linkage disequilibrium might explain the correlated functional status among segregating V segments, but an unknown experimental factor could not be excluded. A cluster of highly shared sequence variants was judged likely to represent a technical artifact of the sequencing pipeline. A later analysis associated 15,000 or so TCR beta sequences with specific HLA alleles at a false discovery rate of 0.05. The cohort was sequenced for TCR beta chains only, and without alpha or paired-chain data the features that could be detected were limited. An association between a missense DCLRE1C variant and V-gene and J-gene trimming of TCR beta chains was found in a later genetic analysis and replicated in an independent cohort. Most CMV-associated TCR beta chains appeared to be HLA-restricted in a later analysis, and the HLA associations seemed to be driven largely by CMV exposure. A later analysis reported that several top co-occurrence clusters appeared linked to parvovirus B19, influenza, CMV and Epstein-Barr virus. HLA typing was unavailable for some donors at each locus, so association tests used only the typed subset. The earlier analysis of about 600 of the donors excluded over 15 rarely observed V segments, including chromosome 9 orphons, because counts were too low. In the study, around 150 TCR beta chains were listed as associated with cytomegalovirus. Three of the identified cytomegalovirus-associated TCR beta chains were confirmed in vitro to be specific for cytomegalovirus antigens. CMV serostatus was the only immune exposure information available for the cohort. Most TCR sequences were observed very rarely across donors, whereas some public TCRs were present in many individuals.

The clonotype originates from a male donor in good health and CMV-seronegative. Sequencing was performed on PBMCs.

The nucleotide sequence reads as follows: TGTGCCAGCAGTAGCAGGAACTATGGCTACACCTTC. Translated, this is CASSSRNYGYTF. The sequence links TRBV28 to TRBJ1-2; the D gene identity is not certain. The CDR1 and CDR2 encoded by the germline V gene are MDHEN and SYDVKM. V was cut back by 5 bases and J by 2 bases, leaving a gap of 6 bases between them. Spanning cysteine to phenylalanine, the CDR3 consists of 12 amino acids. Of all the DNA, just the CDR3 is kept, 36 bases in frame from base 1.